This T cell receptor beta chain was identified during a study of T cell responses to AZD1222 COVID-19 vaccine. Produced via immunoSEQ multiplex PCR; TCRdb's table is partial and in-frame only. This repertoire shows 45,000 to 65,000 clones, over 80% found once; its top ten account for under 3.5%. Trimming stripped 5 bases from V and 8 bases from J, with 18 bases between. The V gene's germline CDR1 is MDHEN and CDR2 SYDVKM. This CDR3 is built from 14 residues. Regarding this clone: Its antigen is unknown.

Study outcomes and limitations: Samples come after the peak T cell response, not at day 14. Two doses of AZD1222 preceded a rise in Spike-specific TCR breadth and depth.

The chain links TRBV28 to TRBJ1-2, with D hard to call. The sequenced sample was peripheral blood, obtained 28 days after the second AZD1222 dose. This sequence originates from an adult who received the AZD1222 COVID-19 vaccine. The CDR3 is CASSTPGVPLGYTF. The CDR3 nucleotides read TGTGCCAGCAGTACCCCCGGAGTTCCCCTGGGCTACACCTTC.